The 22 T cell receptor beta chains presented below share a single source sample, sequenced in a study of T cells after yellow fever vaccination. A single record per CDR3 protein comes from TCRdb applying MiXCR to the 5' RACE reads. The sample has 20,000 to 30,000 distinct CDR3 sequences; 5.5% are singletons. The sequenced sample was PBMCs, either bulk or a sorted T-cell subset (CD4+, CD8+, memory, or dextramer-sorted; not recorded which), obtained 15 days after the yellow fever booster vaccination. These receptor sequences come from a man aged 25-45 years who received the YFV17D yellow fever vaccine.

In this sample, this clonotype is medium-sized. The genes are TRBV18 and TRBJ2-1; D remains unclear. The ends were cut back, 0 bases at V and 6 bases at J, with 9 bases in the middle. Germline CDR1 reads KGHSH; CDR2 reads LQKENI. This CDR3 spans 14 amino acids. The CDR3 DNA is TGTGCCAGCTCACCACCCCAGGCCCGCAATGAGCAGTTCTTC. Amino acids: CASSPPQARNEQFF.

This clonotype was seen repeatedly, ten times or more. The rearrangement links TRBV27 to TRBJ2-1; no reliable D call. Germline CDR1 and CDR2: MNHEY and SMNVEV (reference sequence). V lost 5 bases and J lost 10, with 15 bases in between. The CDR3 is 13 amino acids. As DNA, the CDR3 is TGTGCCAGCAGTCTCGGCCTCGGTAGGGAGCAGTTCTTC. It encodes CASSLGLGREQFF.

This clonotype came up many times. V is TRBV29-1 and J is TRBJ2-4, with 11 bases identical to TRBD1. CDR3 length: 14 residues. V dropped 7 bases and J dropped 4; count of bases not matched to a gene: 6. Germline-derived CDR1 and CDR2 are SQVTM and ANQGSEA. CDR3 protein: CSAGQGASKNIQYF. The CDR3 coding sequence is TGCAGCGCCGGACAGGGGGCATCGAAAAACATTCAGTACTTC.

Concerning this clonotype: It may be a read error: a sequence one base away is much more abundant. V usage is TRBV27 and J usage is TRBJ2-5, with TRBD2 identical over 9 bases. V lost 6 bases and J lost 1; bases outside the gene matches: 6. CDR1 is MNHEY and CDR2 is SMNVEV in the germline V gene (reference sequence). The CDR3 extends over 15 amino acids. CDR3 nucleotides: TGTGCCAGCAGACGCCTAGCGGGGACCCAAGAGACCCAGTACTTC. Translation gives CASRRLAGTQETQYF.

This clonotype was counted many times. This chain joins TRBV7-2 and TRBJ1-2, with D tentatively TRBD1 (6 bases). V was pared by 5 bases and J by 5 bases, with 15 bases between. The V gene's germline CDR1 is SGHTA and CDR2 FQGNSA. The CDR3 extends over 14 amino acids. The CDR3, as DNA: TGTGCCAGCAGCCTCGGACAGTCAAAATATGGCTACACCTTC. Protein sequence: CASSLGQSKYGYTF.

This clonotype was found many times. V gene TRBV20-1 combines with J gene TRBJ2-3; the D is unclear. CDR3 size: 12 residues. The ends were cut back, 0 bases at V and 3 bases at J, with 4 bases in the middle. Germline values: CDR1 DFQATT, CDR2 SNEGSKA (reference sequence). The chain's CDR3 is CSAREFTDTQYF. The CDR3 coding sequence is TGCAGTGCTAGAGAATTTACAGATACGCAGTATTTT.

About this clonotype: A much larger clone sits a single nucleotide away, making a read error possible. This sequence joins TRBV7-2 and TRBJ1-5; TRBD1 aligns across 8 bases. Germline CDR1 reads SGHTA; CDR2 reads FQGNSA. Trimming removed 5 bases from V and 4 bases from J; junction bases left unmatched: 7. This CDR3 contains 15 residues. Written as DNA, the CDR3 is TGTGCCAGCAGCGACAGGACAGGGCCAAATCAGCCCCAGCATTTT. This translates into CASSDRTGPNQPQHF.

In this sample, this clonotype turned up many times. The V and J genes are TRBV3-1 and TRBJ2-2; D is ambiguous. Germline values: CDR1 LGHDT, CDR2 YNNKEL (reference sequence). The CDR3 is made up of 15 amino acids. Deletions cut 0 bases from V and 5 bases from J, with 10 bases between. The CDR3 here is CASSQERSGTGELFF. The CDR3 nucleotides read TGTGCCAGCAGCCAAGAACGGAGTGGGACCGGGGAGCTGTTTTTT.

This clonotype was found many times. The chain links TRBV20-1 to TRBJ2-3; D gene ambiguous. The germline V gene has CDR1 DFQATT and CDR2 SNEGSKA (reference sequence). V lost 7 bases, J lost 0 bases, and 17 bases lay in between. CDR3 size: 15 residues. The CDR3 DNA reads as TGCAGTGGCCTCCGCCGACGGGCTAGCACAGATACGCAGTATTTT. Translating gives CSGLRRRASTDTQYF.

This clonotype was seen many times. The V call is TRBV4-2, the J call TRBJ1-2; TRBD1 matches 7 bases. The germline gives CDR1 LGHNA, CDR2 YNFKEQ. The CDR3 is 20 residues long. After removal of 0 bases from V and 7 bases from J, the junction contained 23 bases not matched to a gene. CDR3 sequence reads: CASSQDPVGGRTGDLGGYTF. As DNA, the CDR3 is TGTGCCAGCAGCCAAGACCCGGTCGGGGGGCGAACAGGGGACCTTGGTGGCTACACCTTC.

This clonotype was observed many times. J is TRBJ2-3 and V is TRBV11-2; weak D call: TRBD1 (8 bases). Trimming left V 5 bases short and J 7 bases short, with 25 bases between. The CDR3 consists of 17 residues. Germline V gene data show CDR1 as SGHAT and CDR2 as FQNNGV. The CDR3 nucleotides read TGTGCCAGCAGCGCTAGTGGGGGGGGACAGGCCGCCTATACGCAGTATTTT. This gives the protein CASSASGGGQAAYTQYF.

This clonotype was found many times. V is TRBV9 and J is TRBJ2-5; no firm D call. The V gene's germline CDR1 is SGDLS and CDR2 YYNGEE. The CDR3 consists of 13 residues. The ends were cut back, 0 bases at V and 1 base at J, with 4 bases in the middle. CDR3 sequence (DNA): TGTGCCAGCAGCGTAGCACTCCAAGAGACCCAGTACTTC. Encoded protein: CASSVALQETQYF.

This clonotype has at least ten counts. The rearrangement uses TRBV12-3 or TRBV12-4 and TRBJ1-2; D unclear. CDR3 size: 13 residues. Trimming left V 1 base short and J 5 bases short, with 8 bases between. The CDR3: CASSLDPGYGYTF. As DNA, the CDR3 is TGTGCCAGCAGTTTAGACCCGGGTTATGGCTACACCTTC.

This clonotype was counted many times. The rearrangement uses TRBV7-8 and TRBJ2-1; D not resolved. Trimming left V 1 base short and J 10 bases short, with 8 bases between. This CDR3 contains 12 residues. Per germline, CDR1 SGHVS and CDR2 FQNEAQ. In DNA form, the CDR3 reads TGTGCCAGCAGCTTAGGAGTCTGGGAGCAGTTCTTC. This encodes CASSLGVWEQFF.

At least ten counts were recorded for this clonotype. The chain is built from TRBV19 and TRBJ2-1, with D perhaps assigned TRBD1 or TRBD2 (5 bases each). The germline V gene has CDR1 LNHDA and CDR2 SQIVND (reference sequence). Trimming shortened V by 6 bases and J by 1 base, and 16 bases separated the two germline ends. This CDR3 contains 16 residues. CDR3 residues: CASSPGASRSYNEQFF. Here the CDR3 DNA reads TGTGCCAGTAGCCCCGGGGCTAGTCGGTCCTACAATGAGCAGTTCTTC.

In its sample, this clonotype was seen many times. The CDR3 region has the DNA TGCGCCAGCAGCGATGACGCCTACGAGCAGTACTTC. Amino acids: CASSDDAYEQYF. V gene TRBV5-1 combines with J gene TRBJ2-7; the D is unclear. The germline CDR1 and CDR2 sequences are SGHRS and YFSETQ. Trimming left V 4 bases short and J 2 bases short, with 7 bases between. The CDR3 is made up of 12 amino acids. Based on the CDR3 plus reference TRBV5-1 and TRBJ2-7, the full variable domain is KAGVTQTPRYLIKTRGQQVTLSCSPISGHRSVSWYQQTPGQGLQFLFEYFSETQRNKGNFPGRFSGRQFSNSRSEMNVSTLELGDSALYLCASSDDAYEQYFGPGTRLTVT.

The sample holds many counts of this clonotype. This CDR3 is CSASLTGQSNQPQHF. CDR3 nucleotide sequence: TGCAGTGCTAGCTTAACAGGGCAGTCCAATCAGCCCCAGCATTTT. The chain combines TRBV20-1 with TRBJ1-5; a weak D match, TRBD1 (6 bases). The CDR3 extends over 15 amino acids. V shed 3 bases and J shed 3 bases, with 15 bases lying between them. Germline CDR1 is DFQATT and CDR2 is SNEGSKA (reference sequence).

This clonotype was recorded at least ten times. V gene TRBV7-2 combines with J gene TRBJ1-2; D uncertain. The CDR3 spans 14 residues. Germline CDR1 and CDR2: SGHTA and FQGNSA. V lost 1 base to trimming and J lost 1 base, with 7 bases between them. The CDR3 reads CASSLDRLNYGYTF. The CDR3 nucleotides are TGTGCCAGCAGCTTAGACAGACTTAACTATGGCTACACCTTC.

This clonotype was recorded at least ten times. CDR3: CASSKYSAGEQFF. Written as DNA, the CDR3 is TGTGCCAGTAGTAAATACAGTGCTGGTGAGCAGTTCTTC. The V and J genes are TRBV19 and TRBJ2-1; D is unclear. Germline CDR1 and CDR2: LNHDA and SQIVND (reference sequence). This CDR3 is built from 13 residues. V gave up 4 bases and J gave up 9 bases, with 13 bases separating them.

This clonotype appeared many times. The CDR3, as DNA: TGTGCCAGCAGCGTTCGGACGACTGCCAACTATGGCTACACCTTC. This codes for CASSVRTTANYGYTF. The chain couples TRBV5-6 to TRBJ1-2; no clear D. V was pared by 4 bases and J by 2 bases, with 15 bases between. CDR3 length equals 15 residues. Germline loops: CDR1 SGHDT, CDR2 YYEEEE.

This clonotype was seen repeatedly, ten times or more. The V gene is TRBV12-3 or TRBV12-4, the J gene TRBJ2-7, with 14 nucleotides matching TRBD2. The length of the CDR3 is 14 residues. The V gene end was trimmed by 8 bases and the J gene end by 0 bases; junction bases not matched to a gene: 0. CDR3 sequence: CASGTSGSSYEQYF. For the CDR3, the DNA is TGTGCCAGCGGGACTAGCGGGAGCTCCTACGAGCAGTACTTC.

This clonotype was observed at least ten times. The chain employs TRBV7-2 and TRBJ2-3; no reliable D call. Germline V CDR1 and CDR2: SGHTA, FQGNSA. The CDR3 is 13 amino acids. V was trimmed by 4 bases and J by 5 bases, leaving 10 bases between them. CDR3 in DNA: TGTGCCAGCAGCTCAAGGTTGATAGATACGCAGTATTTT. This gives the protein CASSSRLIDTQYF. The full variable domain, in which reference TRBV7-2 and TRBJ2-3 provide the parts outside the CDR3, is GAGVSQSPSNKVTEKGKDVELRCDPISGHTALYWYRQSLGQGLEFLIYFQGNSAPDKSGLPSDRFSAERTGGSVSTLTIQRTQQEDSAVYLCASSSRLIDTQYFGPGTRLTVL.